The 28 T cell receptor beta chains given below trace back to one sample, sequenced in a study of T-cell memory formation after mild COVID-19. TCRdb independently ran MiXCR on the 5' RACE reads; one entry per CDR3 protein. The repertoire holds 200,000 to 250,000 distinct CDR3 sequences, with over 15% as singletons. The sample was PBMCs or a T cell subset sorted from them (not recorded which). These receptors were obtained from an adult woman who had mild COVID-19 (a few samples of this study predate the infection). Cell type and time point are not known.

Only a few counts were recorded for this clonotype. This chain's CDR3 is CASKRAGGNTEAFF. The CDR3 DNA sequence: TGTGCCAGCAAAAGAGCGGGTGGGAACACTGAAGCTTTCTTT. This chain uses TRBV2 with TRBJ1-1, with D unresolved. The V end was cut by 7 bases, the J end by 1 base, with 13 bases between. Germline CDR1 and CDR2: SNHLY and FYNNEI. The CDR3 has 14 amino acids.

This clonotype occurred many times. The chain has TRBV7-9 and TRBJ2-5; 7 bases line up with TRBD1. From germline, CDR1 is SEHNR and CDR2 FQNEAQ (reference sequence). The CDR3 extends over 12 amino acids. V lost 11 bases and J lost 4; bases outside the gene matches: 7. The CDR3 DNA reads as TGTGCCGGGGGACAGTCGAGAGAGACCCAGTACTTC. As protein: CAGGQSRETQYF.

This chain joins TRBV7-6 and TRBJ2-7; TRBD2 aligns across 9 bases. V lost 0 bases and J lost 6; bases outside the gene matches: 15. Germline CDR1 and CDR2: SGHVS and FNYEAQ. CDR3 size: 18 residues. In nucleotides, the CDR3 is TGTGCCAGCAGCTTAGCCGCCGGAAGCGGCGGGAGGGCCGTCGAGCAGTACTTC. Its protein product is CASSLAAGSGGRAVEQYF. The full variable domain, completed using reference TRBV7-6 and TRBJ2-7, is GAGVSQSPRYKVTKRGQDVALRCDPISGHVSLYWYRQALGQGPEFLTYFNYEAQQDKSGLPNDRFSAERPEGSISTLTIQRTEQRDSAMYRCASSLAAGSGGRAVEQYFGPGTRLTVT.

The rearrangement uses TRBV20-1 and TRBJ1-5; D remains ambiguous. The CDR3 covers 15 residues. Trimming took 0 bases from V and 4 from J, leaving 13 bases between them. CDR1 DFQATT and CDR2 SNEGSKA come from the germline V gene (reference sequence). The CDR3: CSARESGLRNQPQHF. DNA of the CDR3: TGCAGTGCTAGAGAGTCCGGGCTTCGGAATCAGCCCCAGCATTTT.

This clonotype has more than one count but fewer than ten. The rearrangement uses TRBV7-8 and TRBJ2-7; D possibly corresponds to TRBD1 (5 bases). The germline CDR1 and CDR2 sequences are SGHVS and FQNEAQ. The germline V and J ends were trimmed by 3 bases and 3 bases, with 6 bases remaining between them. The CDR3 length is 12 residues. CDR3 protein: CASSLTVYEQYF. The DNA for the CDR3 is TGTGCCAGCAGCTTGACAGTCTACGAGCAGTACTTC. The variable domain in full, completed from reference TRBV7-8 and TRBJ2-7, reads GAGVSQSPRYKVAKRGQDVALRCDPISGHVSLFWYQQALGQGPEFLTYFQNEAQLDKSGLPSDRFFAERPEGSVSTLKIQRTQQEDSAVYLCASSLTVYEQYFGPGTRLTVT.

The sample holds a few counts of this clonotype. This rearrangement joins TRBV6-5 to TRBJ2-3; TRBD2 agrees at 10 bases. Trimming took 8 bases from V and 4 from J; bases not matched to a gene: 6. Germline CDR1 is MNHEY and CDR2 is SVGAGI. The CDR3 is made up of 14 amino acids. This chain's CDR3 is CASGGLAIADTQYF. Here the CDR3 DNA reads TGTGCCAGCGGGGGACTAGCGATTGCAGATACGCAGTATTTT.

The V and J genes are TRBV19 and TRBJ2-7, with 9 bases aligning to TRBD2. After removal of 5 bases from V and 1 base from J, the junction contained 6 bases not matched to a gene. CDR1 LNHDA and CDR2 SQIVND come from the germline V gene (reference sequence). The CDR3 is 15 residues long. The DNA for the CDR3 is TGTGCCAGTAGTTTCGAAGCGGGGGGATCCTACGAGCAGTACTTC. It yields the protein CASSFEAGGSYEQYF.

The chain links TRBV5-1 to TRBJ1-2; 8 positions match TRBD1. V lost 7 bases and J lost 9; bases outside the gene matches: 8. Germline-derived CDR1 and CDR2 are SGHRS and YFSETQ. This CDR3 has 12 amino acids. DNA of the CDR3: TGCGCCAGCGGGACCGGGACAGGCAGCTACACCTTC. It encodes CASGTGTGSYTF.

This clonotype was counted between two and nine times. V and J are TRBV7-2 and TRBJ2-2, with D possibly being TRBD2 (5 bases). The germline gives CDR1 SGHTA, CDR2 FQGNSA. The CDR3 consists of 14 residues. V was pared by 1 base and J by 8 bases, with 11 bases between. The CDR3 DNA reads as TGTGCCAGCAGCTTAGGGACTCAACAAGGGGAGCTGTTTTTT. It codes for CASSLGTQQGELFF.

The chain links TRBV4-3 to TRBJ1-2, with D tentatively TRBD1 (6 bases). Germline V gene lookup returns CDR1 LGHNA and CDR2 YSLEER. V was cut by 0 bases and J by 6 bases, with 14 bases left in between. The CDR3 extends over 15 amino acids. CDR3 sequence: CASSQEQGRTNGYTF. CDR3 coding DNA: TGCGCCAGCAGCCAAGAACAGGGAAGGACAAATGGCTACACCTTC.

This clonotype occurred a few times. The rearrangement joins TRBV21-1 to TRBJ1-2; TRBD1, the table's D call, lacks a check against the DNA. TRBV21-1 constitutes a pseudogene. This CDR3 has 12 amino acids. The CDR3, as DNA: TGTGCCAGCAGCATGGACAGTACTGGCTACACCTTC. Its translation is CASSMDSTGYTF.

This clonotype appeared a few times. The chain uses TRBV7-9 and TRBJ2-7, with 7 bases matching TRBD1. Germline values: CDR1 SEHNR, CDR2 FQNEAQ (reference sequence). V was pared by 4 bases and J by 9 bases, with 6 bases of the junction left unmatched. The CDR3 consists of 12 residues. The CDR3 here is CASSSHTGVQYF. The DNA for the CDR3 is TGTGCCAGCAGCTCACACACAGGGGTGCAGTACTTC.

The chain recombines TRBV5-1 with TRBJ2-3, with D possibly matching TRBD2 (6 bases). Deletions cut 4 bases from V and 10 bases from J, with 13 bases between. The CDR3 is 12 residues long. Per germline, CDR1 SGHRS and CDR2 YFSETQ. Here the CDR3 DNA reads TGCGCCAGCAGCCCCGGGGGAGCACCGCAGTATTTT. Translation: CASSPGGAPQYF.

V usage is TRBV7-2 and J usage is TRBJ2-1, with 13 bases aligning to TRBD2. The CDR3 has 17 amino acids. Germline V gene lookup returns CDR1 SGHTA and CDR2 FQGNSA. Unmatched junction bases numbered 9, after V lost 2 bases and J lost 8 bases. DNA for the CDR3: TGTGCCAGCAGCTTAAGGACTAGCGGGAGTATTGGCTATGAGCAGTTCTTC. It encodes CASSLRTSGSIGYEQFF.

The J gene is TRBJ2-4, the V gene TRBV7-2; no clear D. V was shortened by 4 bases and J by 5 bases, with 6 bases between the two germline ends. CDR1 is SGHTA, CDR2 FQGNSA, per germline. The CDR3 extends over 12 amino acids. CDR3 sequence: CASSYYQNIQYF. The DNA of the CDR3 is TGTGCCAGCAGCTACTATCAAAACATTCAGTACTTC.

This clonotype occurred a few times. The V call is TRBV24-1, the J call TRBJ1-2, with D tentatively TRBD1 (6 bases). CDR1 is KGHDR, CDR2 SFDVKD, per germline. Between the trimmed V and J ends, which lost 3 bases and 6 bases, there was a span of 10 bases. The CDR3 has 13 residues. CDR3 coding DNA: TGTGCCACCAGTGATAGTTACAGGGATGGCTACACCTTC. This encodes CATSDSYRDGYTF.

The V and J genes are TRBV6-1 and TRBJ1-5; D ambiguous. Germline CDR1 reads MNHNS; CDR2 reads SASEGT. The CDR3 extends over 15 amino acids. V was trimmed by 0 bases and J by 6 bases, leaving 12 bases between them. CDR3 sequence: CASSEARVRGQPQHF. CDR3 DNA: TGTGCCAGCAGTGAAGCGCGGGTTCGGGGTCAGCCCCAGCATTTT.

This sequence joins TRBV12-3 or TRBV12-4 and TRBJ2-3; possible D gene TRBD2, 6 bases. Between the trimmed V and J ends, which lost 4 bases and 0 bases, there was a span of 11 bases. The CDR3 has 15 residues. CDR3 DNA: TGTGCCAGCAGTTCCCGGACTACCAGCACAGATACGCAGTATTTT. Translating gives CASSSRTTSTDTQYF.

This clonotype has more than one count but fewer than ten. V usage is TRBV20-1 and J usage is TRBJ1-1, with D hard to call. Germline CDR1 reads DFQATT; CDR2 reads SNEGSKA (reference sequence). CDR3 length equals 13 residues. V was shortened by 1 base and J by 9 bases, with 15 bases between the two germline ends. The CDR3 is CSARGSPSRQAFF. The CDR3 bases are TGCAGTGCTAGAGGTAGTCCGAGTCGACAAGCTTTCTTT.

The chain carries TRBV10-3 and TRBJ2-3, with D perhaps TRBD1 (6 bases). Between the trimmed V and J ends, which lost 0 bases and 2 bases, there was a span of 18 bases. This CDR3 has 18 amino acids. Germline V lookup: CDR1 ENHRY, CDR2 SYGVKD. CDR3 DNA sequence: TGTGCCATCAGTGAGTCTATAACAGGACAGACGGTCACAGATACGCAGTATTTT. Protein sequence: CAISESITGQTVTDTQYF.

The table lists this clonotype with a few counts. The chain uses TRBV7-9 and TRBJ2-3; 8 nucleotides agree with TRBD2. Germline V gives CDR1 SEHNR, CDR2 FQNEAQ (reference sequence). J was trimmed by 4 bases and V by 7 bases; bases with no gene match: 7. This CDR3 comprises 14 residues. Here the CDR3 reads CASTWRGAADTQYF. DNA for the CDR3: TGTGCCAGCACCTGGCGGGGGGCGGCAGATACGCAGTATTTT.

This clonotype has a handful of counts. V usage is TRBV4-2 and J usage is TRBJ1-2, with unresolved D. The ends were cut back, 0 bases at V and 0 bases at J, with 14 bases in the middle. Germline loops: CDR1 LGHNA, CDR2 YNFKEQ. The CDR3 has 17 residues. The CDR3 bases are TGTGCCAGCAGCCAAGACCCACCTCCGGGGACTAACTATGGCTACACCTTC. It translates to CASSQDPPPGTNYGYTF.

This clonotype was seen repeatedly, ten times or more. J is TRBJ2-2 and V is TRBV5-1; perhaps TRBD2 as D (5 bases). The ends were cut back, 4 bases at V and 10 bases at J, with 8 bases in the middle. The CDR3 has 11 residues. Germline CDR1 reads SGHRS; CDR2 reads YFSETQ. CDR3 bases: TGCGCCAGCAGCGTTAGCGAGGAGCTGTTTTTT. It translates to CASSVSEELFF. The whole variable domain, remainder taken from reference TRBV5-1 and TRBJ2-2, is KAGVTQTPRYLIKTRGQQVTLSCSPISGHRSVSWYQQTPGQGLQFLFEYFSETQRNKGNFPGRFSGRQFSNSRSEMNVSTLELGDSALYLCASSVSEELFFGEGSRLTVL.

The chain joins TRBV5-1 to TRBJ2-3; 7 bases match TRBD2. The CDR3 consists of 16 residues. Germline CDR1 SGHRS, CDR2 YFSETQ. Trimming removed 0 bases from V and 2 bases from J; junction bases left unmatched: 6. The CDR3, as DNA: TGCGCCAGCAGCTTGGGTGCTAGCGGTTTCACAGATACGCAGTATTTT. Amino acids: CASSLGASGFTDTQYF. Complete variable domain (other parts from reference TRBV5-1 and TRBJ2-3): KAGVTQTPRYLIKTRGQQVTLSCSPISGHRSVSWYQQTPGQGLQFLFEYFSETQRNKGNFPGRFSGRQFSNSRSEMNVSTLELGDSALYLCASSLGASGFTDTQYFGPGTRLTVL.

The genes are TRBV5-1 and TRBJ2-2; TRBD2 agrees at 7 bases. Germline V lookup: CDR1 SGHRS, CDR2 YFSETQ. The V and J ends lost 7 bases and 4 bases, in that order; junction bases with no gene match: 4. The CDR3 consists of 13 residues. This CDR3 is CASCPSGTGELFF. The CDR3 region has the DNA TGCGCCAGCTGCCCTAGCGGCACCGGGGAGCTGTTTTTT.

At least ten counts were recorded for this clonotype. The chain has TRBV6-2 or TRBV6-3 and TRBJ2-7, with D perhaps TRBD1 or TRBD2 (6 bases each). Trimming took 5 bases from V and 6 from J, leaving 14 bases between them. The CDR3 consists of 13 residues. The germline gives CDR1 MNHEY, CDR2 SVGEGT. CDR3 sequence: CASSRSGGGEQYF. The CDR3 nucleotides are TGTGCCAGCAGTCGGTCCGGAGGGGGCGAGCAGTACTTC.

This clonotype was recorded a few times. The chain couples TRBV15 to TRBJ2-7; TRBD2 might be the D (6 bases). V dropped 3 bases and J dropped 5 bases, with 14 bases sitting between them. The CDR3 length is 14 residues. The V gene's germline CDR1 is LNHNV and CDR2 YYDKDF (reference sequence). The CDR3 sequence: CATSRATSSHEQYF. In nucleotides, the CDR3 is TGTGCCACCAGCAGGGCGACTAGTTCCCACGAGCAGTACTTC.

The chain employs TRBV15 and TRBJ2-7; D unresolved. Trimming cost V 0 bases and J 0 bases, with 3 bases left between them. CDR1 is LNHNV and CDR2 is YYDKDF in the germline V gene (reference sequence). This CDR3 contains 13 residues. CDR3 sequence reads: CATSRDTSYEQYF. The CDR3 DNA reads TGTGCCACCAGCAGAGACACCTCCTACGAGCAGTACTTC.